This T cell receptor (beta chain) was obtained from a study of CD8+CD57+ T cells in acquired aplastic anemia. Study summary: Sorted CD4+ and CD8+ cell DNA averaged around 3.3 ug.

General study findings and limits: Patients versus controls showed no significant CD8+ Simpson's diversity difference. Patients and controls had in common 25 to 30 CD8+ CDR3 sequences.

CDR3 length: 14 residues. With 10 bases removed from V and 1 base from J, the gap between germline ends came to 16 bases. Germline V gene sequence: CDR1 WSHSY, CDR2 SAAADI. Flow cytometry had shown expanded CD8+CD57+ cells in the patients chosen for sequencing. Genomic DNA acted as the template from which TCR beta VDJ combination and CDR3 sequence profiling were carried out. One entry per CDR3 protein, called by TCRdb with MiXCR from the reads. Found here are fewer than 200,000 distinct CDR3 sequences, 70% to 80% of them singletons; the top ten hold about 50%. In the case of this clonotype: The antigen is unknown.

Source material: sorted CD4+, CD8+, or CD8+CD57+ T cells (not recorded which) from PBMCs. This clonotype was obtained from a human donor with aplastic anemia. The genes are TRBV10-2 and TRBJ1-1, with D possibly TRBD1 on 5 matching bases. CDR3 loop: CATFPGGRNTEAFF. The CDR3 bases are TGCGCCACCTTCCCTGGGGGACGGAACACTGAAGCTTTCTTT.